This T cell receptor (beta chain) was recorded in a study of T cells in Graves' hyperthyroidism and ophthalmopathy. Researchers took RNA transcripts and amplified the TCR beta CDR3 regions from them. Initially, a first-round RT-PCR of the TCR CDR3 employed the HTBI primer set. TCRdb reprocessed the multiplex PCR reads with MiXCR, giving one entry per CDR3 protein. The sample carries a few hundred thousand distinct CDR3 sequences, around 46% recorded once. At least ten counts were recorded for this clonotype. Trimming removed 6 bases from V and 5 bases from J, with 14 bases in between. Germline CDR1 is SQVTM and CDR2 is ANQGSEA. The CDR3 consists of 13 residues. Used for diagnoses were clinical symptoms, serum thyroxine and TRAb, thyroid ultrasound and orbital computed tomography.

The chain recombines TRBV29-1 with TRBJ1-5; D is perhaps TRBD1 (5 bases). What was sequenced was peripheral blood or thyroid tissue (not recorded which). The receptor was derived from a woman under 30 with Graves' hyperthyroidism. The CDR3 bases are TGCAGCGTCGCCTGGGGGAACTATCAGCCCCAGCATTTT. Translated, it gives CSVAWGNYQPQHF.